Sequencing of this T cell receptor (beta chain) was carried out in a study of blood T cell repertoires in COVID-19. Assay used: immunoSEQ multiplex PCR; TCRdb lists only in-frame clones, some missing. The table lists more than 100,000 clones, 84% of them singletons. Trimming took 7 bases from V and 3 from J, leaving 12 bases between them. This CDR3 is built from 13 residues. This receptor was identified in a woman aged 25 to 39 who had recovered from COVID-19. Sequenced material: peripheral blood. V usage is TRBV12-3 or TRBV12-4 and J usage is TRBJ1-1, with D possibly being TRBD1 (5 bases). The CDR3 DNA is TGTGCCAGCACCCCTCCAGGGTACACTGAAGCTTTCTTT. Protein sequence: CASTPPGYTEAFF.